These 17 T cell receptor beta chains share one sample of origin, sequenced in a study of T cell repertoires in aging, cancer and after chemotherapy. TRB rearrangements spanning V, D and J were amplified using mixed TRB-A/B primers. One entry per CDR3 protein results from TCRdb running MiXCR on the multiplex PCR reads. This table has roughly 18,000 distinct CDR3 sequences, roughly 37% appearing once. Amplification of TCR beta used genomic DNA extracted from peripheral blood. Sequenced input: blood. The receptors shown here come from a human donor with a solid tumor.

In this sample, this clonotype turned up a few times. The chain is built from TRBV12-3 or TRBV12-4 and TRBJ2-1; tentatively, D is TRBD2 (7 bases). The CDR3 totals 14 residues. V lost 4 bases to trimming and J lost 9 bases, with 16 bases between them. CDR3 amino acids: CASSSGPGGGEQFF. The CDR3, as DNA: TGTGCCAGCAGTTCCGGGCCGGGGGGCGGTGAGCAGTTCTTC.

The gene calls are TRBV7-6 and TRBJ2-7, with 8 positions matching TRBD2. The CDR3 spans 17 residues. CDR1 SGHVS and CDR2 FNYEAQ come from the germline V gene. Trimming took 1 base from V and 7 from J; bases not matched to a gene: 15. Here the CDR3 DNA reads TGTGCCAGCAGCTTAGTAGCGGGGCCCCCCTCCTACAATGAGCAGTACTTC. This gives the protein CASSLVAGPPSYNEQYF.

A remark on this clonotype: Sequence at one end of the junction differs from germline and may be a read error. The chain is built from TRBV12-3 or TRBV12-4 and TRBJ1-6; no clear D. The CDR3 length is 14 residues. CDR3 residues: CASSSNLGSSPLHF. DNA of the CDR3: TGTGCTAGCAGTTCCAACCTCGGTAGTTCACCCCTCCACTTT.

The chain links TRBV7-9 to TRBJ1-2, with no clear D. CDR1 and CDR2 (germline): SEHNR, FQNEAQ (reference sequence). The CDR3 covers 13 residues. V was clipped by 5 bases and J by 8 bases, with 15 bases between them. This CDR3 is CASSTNIRRGYTF. CDR3 in DNA: TGTGCCAGCAGCACAAACATAAGAAGAGGCTACACCTTC.

The genes are TRBV6-6 and TRBJ2-1; TRBD2 matches at 14 bases. Per the germline V gene, CDR1 is MNHNY and CDR2 is SVGAGI (reference sequence). The CDR3 has 15 residues. Trimming took 7 bases from V and 6 from J; bases not matched to a gene: 5. The CDR3 region is CASTLGLAGGNEQFF. The CDR3 DNA reads TGTGCCAGCACCCTAGGACTAGCGGGGGGCAATGAGCAGTTCTTC.

This clonotype was seen only a few times. This sequence joins TRBV5-6 and TRBJ2-3, with a weak D call TRBD1 (5 bases). The CDR3 runs to 15 residues. In germline, CDR1 is SGHDT, CDR2 YYEEEE. Trimming took 1 base from V and 3 from J, leaving 12 bases between them. In DNA, the CDR3 is TGTGCCAGCAGCTTGTCGGCAGGGATAACAGATACGCAGTATTTT. It translates to CASSLSAGITDTQYF.

By share, this clonotype ranks as medium-sized. The chain combines TRBV27 with TRBJ2-2, with 7 nucleotides matching TRBD2. Trimming at V came to 10 bases and at J to 7 bases, leaving 15 bases not matched to a gene. CDR3 length equals 15 residues. Germline CDR1 is MNHEY and CDR2 is SMNVEV (reference sequence). DNA for the CDR3: TGTGCCACCTCCGGTGGGGGAGGGCCGGTCGGGGAGCTGTTTTTT. Protein sequence: CATSGGGGPVGELFF.

This clonotype was recorded only once. This chain joins TRBV7-2 and TRBJ2-7; 10 bases agree with TRBD1. Germline V gene lookup returns CDR1 SGHTA and CDR2 FQGNSA. Trimming removed 1 base from V and 2 bases from J; junction bases left unmatched: 5. This CDR3 has 16 residues. CDR3 loop: CASSLGGTGATYEQYF. For the CDR3, the DNA is TGTGCCAGCAGCTTAGGCGGGACAGGGGCCACCTACGAGCAGTACTTC.

The gene calls are TRBV27 and TRBJ1-4; no clear D. The CDR3 extends over 14 amino acids. Germline V CDR1 and CDR2: MNHEY, SMNVEV (reference sequence). Between the trimmed V and J ends, which lost 2 bases and 5 bases, there was a span of 9 bases. This chain's CDR3 is CASSLGAVNEKLFF. CDR3 sequence (DNA): TGTGCCAGCAGTTTAGGTGCGGTGAATGAAAAACTGTTTTTT.

This clonotype turned up a few times. The chain uses TRBV7-2 and TRBJ2-2; 10 bases are shared with TRBD2. This CDR3 is 18 amino acids long. V lost 5 bases and J lost 4; bases outside the gene matches: 13. Germline values: CDR1 SGHTA, CDR2 FQGNSA. CDR3 coding DNA: TGTGCCAGCAGCCAAGCGCCAGCGGGAGGGTTGGGCACCGGGGAGCTGTTTTTT. Translated: CASSQAPAGGLGTGELFF.

The chain carries TRBV30 and TRBJ1-4, with a weak D call TRBD1 (6 bases). Germline values: CDR1 GTSNPN, CDR2 SVGIG (reference sequence). V lost 1 base and J lost 0, with 12 bases in between. CDR3 size: 16 residues. This CDR3 reads CAWSAGHLPTNEKLFF. The CDR3 DNA sequence: TGTGCCTGGAGTGCGGGACATCTACCAACTAATGAAAAACTGTTTTTT.

There are a few counts of this clonotype. This chain joins TRBV19 and TRBJ1-2; 8 nucleotides agree with TRBD1. The V gene's germline CDR1 is LNHDA and CDR2 SQIVND (reference sequence). J gave up 6 bases and V 7 bases, and 13 bases lay outside the gene matches. This CDR3 has 15 residues. The CDR3 DNA sequence: TGTGCCAGTATCACCTACCCCGGACAGGGAGATGGCTACACCTTC. Amino acids: CASITYPGQGDGYTF.

The rearrangement uses TRBV5-6 and TRBJ1-2, with TRBD1 matching 8 bases. V shed 4 bases, J shed 14 bases, and the junction held 7 bases outside the gene matches. CDR3 length: 11 residues. Germline assignment: CDR1 SGHDT and CDR2 YYEEEE. The CDR3: CASSPGQGQTF. Written as DNA, the CDR3 is TGTGCCAGCAGCCCCGGACAGGGCCAAACCTTC. Variable domain in full (rest from reference TRBV5-6 and TRBJ1-2): DAGVTQSPTHLIKTRGQQVTLRCSPKSGHDTVSWYQQALGQGPQFIFQYYEEEERQRGNFPDRFSGHQFPNYSSELNVNALLLGDSALYLCASSPGQGQTFGSGTRLTVV.

This chain connects TRBV29-1 to TRBJ2-1; D is unresolved. The CDR3 spans 14 residues. Germline V gene sequence: CDR1 SQVTM, CDR2 ANQGSEA. Trimming cost V 4 bases and J 0 bases, with 10 bases left between them. This chain's CDR3 is CSVGRQPSYNEQFF. The CDR3 DNA sequence: TGCAGCGTTGGGCGGCAGCCCTCCTACAATGAGCAGTTCTTC.

CDR3 protein: CAIRGAGASPLSSYNEQFF. The CDR3 DNA is TGTGCCATACGGGGGGCGGGGGCGTCCCCTTTGAGCTCCTACAATGAGCAGTTCTTC. The chain employs TRBV12-3 or TRBV12-4 and TRBJ2-1, with a tentative D call TRBD2 (7 bases). This CDR3 is built from 19 residues. V was pared by 10 bases and J by 0 bases, with 28 bases between.

The chain joins TRBV29-1 to TRBJ2-7; 14 bases align to TRBD2. V was clipped by 6 bases and J by 5 bases; unmatched bases: 6. CDR1 and CDR2 from the germline V gene are SQVTM and ANQGSEA. CDR3 length: 14 amino acids. This CDR3 reads CSVSRLAGGHEQYF. CDR3 nucleotide sequence: TGCAGCGTCTCCCGACTAGCGGGAGGGCACGAGCAGTACTTC.

Remarks on this clonotype: A junction boundary mismatches the germline segment, possibly from a read error. The CDR3 DNA reads as TGTGCCTGGAGTGTAACCGGGGCGGGCGAAAATCTGTTTTTT. Protein product: CAWSVTGAGENLFF. This chain uses TRBV30 with TRBJ1-4, with a weak D call TRBD1 (5 bases). The CDR3 totals 14 residues. CDR1 and CDR2 (germline): GTSNPN, SVGIG (reference sequence).